These T cell receptor beta chains were read from a single sample in a study of cytomegalovirus exposure and HLA in healthy donors. Profiling relied on immunoSEQ multiplex PCR, and the TCRdb table lists in-frame clones only, not all of them. Of more than 250,000 clones detected, less than 95% appear once; the ten largest clones hold approximately 3.1%. Sequenced input: PBMCs. Receptor source: a woman younger than 45 in good health and CMV-seronegative. Each CDR3 is given with its conserved first and last residue. The D gene is left open where the match is weak. Clone sizes are given selectively: once, few, many, or a class where the clone is expanded.

j_call,v_call,clone_size,d_call,cdr3_nt,cdr3_aa
TRBJ1-5,TRBV19,.,.,TGTGCCAGTAGTATCGTCCGGGAGAGCAATCAGCCCCAGCATTTT,CASSIVRESNQPQHF
TRBJ2-4,TRBV27,.,.,TGTGCCAGCAGTTTAGGGGCCTCAGCAAAAAACATTCAGTACTTC,CASSLGASAKNIQYF
TRBJ2-5,TRBV6-1,.,TRBD1,TGTGCCAGCAGTGAAGGGGACAGGGGGCAAGAGACCCAGTACTTC,CASSEGDRGQETQYF
TRBJ2-5,TRBV6-5,.,.,TGTGCCAGCAGTTACTCGCTCCAAGAGACCCAGTACTTC,CASSYSLQETQYF
TRBJ2-5,TRBV7-2,.,.,TGTGCCAGCAGCTTAGAATGGAGCGGCGGGATGGGGGAGACCCAGTACTTC,CASSLEWSGGMGETQYF
TRBJ2-7,TRBV14,.,TRBD2,TGTGCCAGCAGCCAAGATTTAACTAGCGGGAGATACGAGCAGTACTTC,CASSQDLTSGRYEQYF
TRBJ2-1,TRBV4-3,.,TRBD2,TGCGCCAGCAGCCAAGGTATTATCGGGAGGGCCTCCTACAATGAGCAGTTCTTC,CASSQGIIGRASYNEQFF
TRBJ2-1,TRBV5-4,.,TRBD1,TGTGCCAGCAGGAACAGACAGGGGAGTGAGCAGTTCTTC,CASRNRQGSEQFF
TRBJ1-5,TRBV6-1,few,TRBD1,TGTGCCACCAACAGGGGGGATCAGCCCCAGCATTTT,CATNRGDQPQHF
TRBJ1-1,TRBV5-4,.,.,TGTGCCAGCAGCTCTTCACCGAACACTGAAGCTTTCTTT,CASSSSPNTEAFF
TRBJ1-1,TRBV28,.,.,TGTGCCAGCAGTGAACCAGGGCGCGAACAGACTGAAGCTTTCTTT,CASSEPGREQTEAFF
TRBJ2-7,TRBV28,.,.,TGTGCCAGCAGCTTTCTAACGGGAGCGAACTACGAGCAGTACTTC,CASSFLTGANYEQYF
TRBJ2-1,TRBV27,.,TRBD2,TGTGCCAGCAGTTTATCCTTAGCGGGAGTACGCAATGAGCAGTTCTTC,CASSLSLAGVRNEQFF
TRBJ2-7,TRBV6-5,.,TRBD1,TGTGCCAGCAGTTACTCGGGACAGGGGCCCTACGAGCAGTACTTC,CASSYSGQGPYEQYF
TRBJ2-1,TRBV12-5,.,.,TGTGCTAGTGGTTTAGCGCTTAGGGGATCCTACAATGAGCAGTTCTTC,CASGLALRGSYNEQFF
TRBJ2-7,TRBV28,.,TRBD2,TGTGCCAGCACCACTAGCGGGAGGGTCTACGAGCAGTACTTC,CASTTSGRVYEQYF
TRBJ2-7,TRBV7-9,once,TRBD1,TGTGCCAGCAGCTCCCTCGGGACAGGTGTATTCTACGAGCAGTACTTC,CASSSLGTGVFYEQYF
TRBJ2-3,TRBV7-4,.,.,TGTGCCAGCCACACTAAAGGGTACACAGATACGCAGTATTTT,CASHTKGYTDTQYF
TRBJ2-7,TRBV14,.,.,TGTGCCAGCAGCCAAGACCGAGGATGGCCCTACGAGCAGTACTTC,CASSQDRGWPYEQYF
TRBJ2-7,TRBV19,.,TRBD1,TGTGCCAGTAGTATCTCTCAGGGGGCGTCCTACGAGCAGTACTTC,CASSISQGASYEQYF
TRBJ2-5,TRBV30,.,.,TGTGCCTATGAAGGGGGCCAAGAGACCCAGTACTTC,CAYEGGQETQYF
TRBJ2-1,TRBV5-8,.,.,TGTGCCAGCAGCTTGGTAAGGGAAGGTTACAATGAGCAGTTCTTC,CASSLVREGYNEQFF
TRBJ1-2,TRBV5-1,.,.,TGCGCCAGCAGCCCGGGGAGCTATGGCTACACCTTC,CASSPGSYGYTF
TRBJ2-2,TRBV4-3,few,.,TGCGCCAGCAGCCAAGGATCAGGCACCGGGGAGCTGTTTTTT,CASSQGSGTGELFF
TRBJ1-5,TRBV27,.,.,TGTGCCAGCAGTTTATCAGGGAGCAATCAGCCCCAGCATTTT,CASSLSGSNQPQHF
TRBJ1-3,TRBV5-1,.,TRBD1,TGCGCCAGCAGCTTTAACAGGGGTGGAAACACCATATATTTT,CASSFNRGGNTIYF
TRBJ1-2,TRBV6-1,.,.,TGTGCCAGCAGTGAAGCATGGGGACCCTATGGCTACACCTTC,CASSEAWGPYGYTF
TRBJ1-1,TRBV7-3,.,.,TGTGCCAGCAGCTACTTGCCCACAGGGAACACTGAAGCTTTCTTT,CASSYLPTGNTEAFF
TRBJ2-7,TRBV7-6,.,TRBD2,TGTGCCAGCAGCCCGTTAGCGGGTCCGGCCTACGAGCAGTACTTC,CASSPLAGPAYEQYF
TRBJ2-2,TRBV7-6,once,.,TGTGCCAGCGTTCCGGGACACTCCAACACCGGGGAGCTGTTTTTT,CASVPGHSNTGELFF
TRBJ2-7,TRBV13,.,.,TGTGCCAGCAGCTTGGGGGGCGGGGACGAGCAGTACTTC,CASSLGGGDEQYF
TRBJ2-7,TRBV6-1,.,.,TGTGCCAGCAGTGAAACCTACGAGCAGTACTTC,CASSETYEQYF
TRBJ2-7,TRBV29-1,.,TRBD2,TGCAGCGTTGTCCCGGTAGCGGGAGGGGCCTACGAGCAGTACTTC,CSVVPVAGGAYEQYF
TRBJ2-1,TRBV15,once,.,TGTGCCACCAGCACGGACTCCCGAGGCTACAATGAGCAGTTCTTC,CATSTDSRGYNEQFF
TRBJ2-3,TRBV5-1,.,TRBD2,TGCGCCAGCAGCTTGGAGCCTAGCGGGAGCCACGACTTAGATACGCAGTATTTT,CASSLEPSGSHDLDTQYF
TRBJ2-7,TRBV7-2,once,.,TGTGCCAGCAGCAACCGGGACGGAACCTACGAGCAGTACTTC,CASSNRDGTYEQYF
TRBJ2-2,TRBV28,.,TRBD1,TGTGCCAGCAGTGCCGGACAGGGCCCATCCGGGGAGCTGTTTTTT,CASSAGQGPSGELFF
TRBJ2-7,TRBV7-8,.,.,TGTGCCAGCAGCTTAGCGCTCCTAGGCGAGCAGTACTTC,CASSLALLGEQYF
TRBJ2-1,TRBV27,once,.,TGTGCCAGCAGTCCGACAGTGTACAATGAGCAGTTCTTC,CASSPTVYNEQFF
TRBJ2-1,TRBV19,.,.,TGTGCCAGTAGTGCGGGACCGATCAATGAGCAGTTCTTC,CASSAGPINEQFF
TRBJ2-7,TRBV6-1,.,.,TGTGCCAGCAAGGGAGGTGGCGGATCTTACGAGCAGTACTTC,CASKGGGGSYEQYF
TRBJ2-7,TRBV20-1,.,.,TGCAGTGCCCCGGACCCCTTCGAGCAGTACTTC,CSAPDPFEQYF
TRBJ2-3,TRBV25-1,once,.,TGTGCCAGCAGTGAATGGGCAGATACGCAGTATTTT,CASSEWADTQYF
TRBJ2-2,TRBV27,once,.,TGTGCCAGCAGTCCGCGACAGAACACCGGGGAGCTGTTTTTT,CASSPRQNTGELFF
TRBJ2-7,TRBV28,.,TRBD2,TGTGCCAGCAGCATCAGCGGGAGGGCCCTCTACGAGCAGTACTTC,CASSISGRALYEQYF
TRBJ1-2,TRBV5-1,.,TRBD1,TGCGCCAGTTCGGGACAGAATGAAATTGGCTACACCTTC,CASSGQNEIGYTF